The T cell receptor (beta chain) under discussion was sequenced for a study of T cell responses to AZD1222 COVID-19 vaccine. The wider study: Pooled samples include second doses given at about 4 or 12 weeks. Study-wide results and limits: Donors skewed white British and female; clonal diversity was possibly underestimated. Along spike, vaccine-associated CD4 TCRs were found throughout, with dominance at 160-218 and 743-854. Reportedly, nearly half the spike-specific TCRs target unmutated variant regions.

Looked up from germline, CDR1 is LNHDA and CDR2 is SQIVND (reference sequence). The CDR3 is made up of 14 amino acids. Trimming took 5 bases from V and 4 from J, leaving 14 bases between them. About this clone: What it recognizes is unknown.

Data came from immunoSEQ multiplex PCR; TCRdb stores just in-frame clones and leaves some out. The sample records 35,000 to 45,000 clones, 80% being singletons. The input for sequencing was peripheral blood, taken on day 0 of AZD1222 vaccination. This receptor was taken from an adult in good health. The chain has TRBV19 and TRBJ1-1; D not certain. The CDR3 coding sequence is TGTGCCAGTAGTGTCGTGGCCGAGGTCACTGAAGCTTTCTTT. The encoded protein is CASSVVAEVTEAFF.